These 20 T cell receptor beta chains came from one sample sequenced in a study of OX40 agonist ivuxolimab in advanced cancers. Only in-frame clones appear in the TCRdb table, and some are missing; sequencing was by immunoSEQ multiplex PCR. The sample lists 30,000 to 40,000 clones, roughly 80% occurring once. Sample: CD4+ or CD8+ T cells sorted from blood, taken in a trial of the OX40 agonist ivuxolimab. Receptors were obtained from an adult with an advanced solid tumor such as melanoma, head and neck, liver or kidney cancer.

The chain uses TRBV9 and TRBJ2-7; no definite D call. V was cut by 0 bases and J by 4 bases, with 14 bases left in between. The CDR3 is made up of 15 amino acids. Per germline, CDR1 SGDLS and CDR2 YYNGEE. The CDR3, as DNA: TGTGCCAGCAGCGTAGCGTCTGGCTACCTATACGAGCAGTACTTC. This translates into CASSVASGYLYEQYF.

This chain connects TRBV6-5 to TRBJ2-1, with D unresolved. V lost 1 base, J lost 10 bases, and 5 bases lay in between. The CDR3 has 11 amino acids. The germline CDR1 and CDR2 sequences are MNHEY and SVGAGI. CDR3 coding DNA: TGTGCCAGCAGTTACTATAGGGAGCAGTTCTTC. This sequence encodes CASSYYREQFF.

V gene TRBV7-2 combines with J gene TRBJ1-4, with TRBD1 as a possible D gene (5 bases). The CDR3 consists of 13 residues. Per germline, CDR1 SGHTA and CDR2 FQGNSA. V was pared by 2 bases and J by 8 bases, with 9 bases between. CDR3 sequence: CASSLRTSEKLFF. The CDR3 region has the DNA TGTGCCAGCAGCTTAAGGACAAGCGAAAAACTGTTTTTT.

CDR3 amino acids: CAISESKGSGGNEQFF. CDR3 coding DNA: TGTGCCATCAGTGAGTCAAAAGGCAGCGGGGGCAATGAGCAGTTCTTC. The chain couples TRBV10-3 to TRBJ2-1; 8 bases line up with TRBD2. Germline assignment: CDR1 ENHRY and CDR2 SYGVKD. The CDR3 extends over 16 amino acids. V lost 0 bases to trimming and J lost 6 bases; unmatched junction nucleotides: 7.

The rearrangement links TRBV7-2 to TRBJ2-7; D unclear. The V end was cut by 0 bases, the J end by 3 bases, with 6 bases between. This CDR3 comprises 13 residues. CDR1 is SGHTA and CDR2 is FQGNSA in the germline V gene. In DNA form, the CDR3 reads TGTGCCAGCAGCTTAGCACAGTTCTACGAGCAGTACTTC. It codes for CASSLAQFYEQYF.

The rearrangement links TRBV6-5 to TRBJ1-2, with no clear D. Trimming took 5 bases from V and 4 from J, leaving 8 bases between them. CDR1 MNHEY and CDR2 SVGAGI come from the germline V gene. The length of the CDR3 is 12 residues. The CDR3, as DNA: TGTGCCAGCAGTCCATATCCCTATGGCTACACCTTC. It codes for CASSPYPYGYTF.

CDR3 sequence reads: CASSQDSWGGPDTQYF. CDR3 DNA sequence: TGTGCCAGCAGCCAAGATTCGTGGGGGGGGCCGGATACGCAGTATTTT. The chain joins TRBV4-2 to TRBJ2-3, with D perhaps matching TRBD2 (7 bases). Trimming cost V 0 bases and J 6 bases, with 16 bases left between them. The CDR3 contains 16 residues. CDR1 LGHNA and CDR2 YNFKEQ come from the germline V gene.

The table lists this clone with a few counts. In DNA form, the CDR3 reads TGTGCCAGTAGTTCAGTACCCCTCTCCTACGAGCAGTACTTC. Protein product: CASSSVPLSYEQYF. The chain carries TRBV19 and TRBJ2-7, with D unclear. V was clipped by 5 bases and J by 0 bases, with 11 bases between them. The germline V gene has CDR1 LNHDA and CDR2 SQIVND (reference sequence). The CDR3 has 14 amino acids. Full variable domain (remainder filled in from reference TRBV19 and TRBJ2-7): DGGITQSPKYLFRKEGQNVTLSCEQNLNHDAMYWYRQDPGQGLRLIYYSQIVNDFQKGDIAEGYSVSREKKESFPLTVTSAQKNPTAFYLCASSSVPLSYEQYFGPGTRLTVT.

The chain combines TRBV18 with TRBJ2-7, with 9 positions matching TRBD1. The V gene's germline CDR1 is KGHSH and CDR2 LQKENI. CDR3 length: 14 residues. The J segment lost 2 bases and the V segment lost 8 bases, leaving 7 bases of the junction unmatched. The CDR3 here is CASHTGTGTYEQYF. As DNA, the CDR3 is TGTGCCAGCCACACCGGGACAGGGACCTACGAGCAGTACTTC.

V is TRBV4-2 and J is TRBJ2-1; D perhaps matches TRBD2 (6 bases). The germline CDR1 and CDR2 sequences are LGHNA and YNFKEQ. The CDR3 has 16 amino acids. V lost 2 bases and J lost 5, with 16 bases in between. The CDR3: CASSQFTGTRHNEQFF. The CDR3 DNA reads TGTGCCAGCAGCCAATTCACCGGGACTCGTCACAATGAGCAGTTCTTC.

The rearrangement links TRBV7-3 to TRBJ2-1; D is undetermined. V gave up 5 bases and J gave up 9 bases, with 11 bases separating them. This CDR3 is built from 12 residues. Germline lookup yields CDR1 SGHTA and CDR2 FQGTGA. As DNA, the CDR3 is TGTGCCAGCAGCCTAAGTGGCGGTGAGCAGTTCTTC. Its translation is CASSLSGGEQFF.

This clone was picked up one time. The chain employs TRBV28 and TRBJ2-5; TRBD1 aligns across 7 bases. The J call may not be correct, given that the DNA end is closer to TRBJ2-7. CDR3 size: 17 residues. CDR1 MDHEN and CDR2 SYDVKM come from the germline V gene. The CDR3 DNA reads TGTGCCAGCAGTTCACCCCGACAGGGTATAAGGAAACTCGAGCAGTACTTC. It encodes CASSSPRQGIRKLEQYF.

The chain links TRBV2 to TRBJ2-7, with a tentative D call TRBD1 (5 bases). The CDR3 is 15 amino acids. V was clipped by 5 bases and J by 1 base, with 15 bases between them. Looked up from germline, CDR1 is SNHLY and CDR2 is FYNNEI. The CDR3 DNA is TGTGCCAGCAGTAATGACAGACACACATCCTACGAGCAGTACTTC. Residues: CASSNDRHTSYEQYF.

The CDR3 sequence: CASSARQGSQPQHF. CDR3 nucleotides: TGTGCCAGTAGTGCCCGACAGGGGAGCCAGCCCCAGCATTTT. The chain employs TRBV19 and TRBJ1-5; 8 bases map to TRBD1. The germline V gene has CDR1 LNHDA and CDR2 SQIVND (reference sequence). This CDR3 spans 14 amino acids. The V gene end was trimmed by 5 bases and the J gene end by 7 bases; junction bases not matched to a gene: 7.

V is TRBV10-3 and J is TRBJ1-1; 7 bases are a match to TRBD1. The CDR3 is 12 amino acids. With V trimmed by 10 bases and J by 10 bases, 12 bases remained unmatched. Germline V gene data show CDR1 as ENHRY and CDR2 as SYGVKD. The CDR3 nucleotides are TGTGCCAAAAGGGAGGGGGCAAGTAGAGCTTTCTTT. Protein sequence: CAKREGASRAFF.

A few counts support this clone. The CDR3 sequence: CASGYQPQHF. The CDR3 nucleotides read TGTGCCAGCGGGTATCAGCCCCAGCATTTT. V usage is TRBV28 and J usage is TRBJ1-5; D remains ambiguous. There are 10 residues in the CDR3. Germline values: CDR1 MDHEN, CDR2 SYDVKM. Trimming removed 8 bases from V and 5 bases from J, with 4 bases in between.

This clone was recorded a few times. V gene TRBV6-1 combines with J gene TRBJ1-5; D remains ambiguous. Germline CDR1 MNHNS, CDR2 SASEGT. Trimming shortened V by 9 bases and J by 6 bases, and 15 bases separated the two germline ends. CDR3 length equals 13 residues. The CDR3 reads CASLIGISQPQHF. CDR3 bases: TGTGCCAGTTTGATAGGGATCAGTCAGCCCCAGCATTTT.

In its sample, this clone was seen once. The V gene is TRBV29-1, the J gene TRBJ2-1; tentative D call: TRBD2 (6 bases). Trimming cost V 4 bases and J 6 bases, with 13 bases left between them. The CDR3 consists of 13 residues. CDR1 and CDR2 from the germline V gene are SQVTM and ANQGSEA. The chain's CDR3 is CSVVHRDSNEQFF. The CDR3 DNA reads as TGCAGCGTTGTTCATCGGGACTCCAATGAGCAGTTCTTC.

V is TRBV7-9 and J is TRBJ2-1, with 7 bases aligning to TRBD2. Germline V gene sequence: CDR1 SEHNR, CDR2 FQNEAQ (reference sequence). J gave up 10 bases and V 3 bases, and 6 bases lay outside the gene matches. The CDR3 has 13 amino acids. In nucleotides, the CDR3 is TGTGCCAGCAGCTTTGGGGGAGGGCGGGAGCAGTTCTTC. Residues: CASSFGGGREQFF. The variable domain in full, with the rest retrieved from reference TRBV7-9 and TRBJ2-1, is DTGVSQNPRHKITKRGQNVTFRCDPISEHNRLYWYRQTLGQGPEFLTYFQNEAQLEKSRLLSDRFSAERPKGSFSTLEIQRTEQGDSAMYLCASSFGGGREQFFGPGTRLTVL.

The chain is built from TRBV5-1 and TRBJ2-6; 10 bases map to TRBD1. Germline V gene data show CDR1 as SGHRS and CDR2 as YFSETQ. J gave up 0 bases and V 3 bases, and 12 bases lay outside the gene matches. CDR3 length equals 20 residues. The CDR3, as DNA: TGCGCCAGCAGCTCCCCACCGGGACAGGGGTTATCCTCTGGGGCCAACGTCCTGACTTTC. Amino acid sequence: CASSSPPGQGLSSGANVLTF.